Following are 11 T cell receptor beta chains from one sample sequenced in a study of STAT5B mutations in CD4+ large granular lymphocyte leukemia. The repertoire was sequenced with immunoSEQ multiplex PCR; TCRdb's copy has only in-frame clones and lacks some. Of 20,000 to 25,000 clones detected, 79% appear once; the ten largest clones hold around 0.4%. The source material was CD4+ T cells from blood buffy coats. All receptors derive from a human donor in good health.

This sequence joins TRBV18 and TRBJ1-1; D is undetermined. The germline gives CDR1 KGHSH, CDR2 LQKENI. This CDR3 region has 14 residues. Trimming took off 2 bases at V and 1 base at J, with 8 bases between the two ends. Written as DNA, the CDR3 is TGTGCCAGCTCACCAGGACTGGGGAACACTGAAGCTTTCTTT. This codes for CASSPGLGNTEAFF.

This clone was seen only once. This rearrangement joins TRBV29-1 to TRBJ2-5; no clear D gene. The CDR3 totals 12 residues. The germline V gene encodes CDR1 SQVTM and CDR2 ANQGSEA. Trimming left V 2 bases short and J 5 bases short, with 9 bases between. CDR3 nucleotides: TGCAGCGTTGAACTGGGTTCGGAGACCCAGTACTTC. Translated, it gives CSVELGSETQYF.

The chain has TRBV5-6 and TRBJ2-1, with 10 bases fitting TRBD1. Germline V gene data show CDR1 as SGHDT and CDR2 as YYEEEE. V shed 2 bases, J shed 7 bases, and the junction held 6 bases outside the gene matches. The CDR3 totals 15 residues. In DNA form, the CDR3 reads TGTGCCAGCAGCTTTGTTGGGACAGGGGTTAATGAGCAGTTCTTC. This encodes CASSFVGTGVNEQFF.

J is TRBJ1-1 and V is TRBV10-3, with 8 bases lining up with TRBD1. Germline trimming cut 2 bases from V and 5 bases from J; bases unmatched to any gene: 7. The germline V gene has CDR1 ENHRY and CDR2 SYGVKD. The CDR3 sequence is 15 residues long. CDR3: CAISEGAGGLTEAFF. CDR3 DNA: TGTGCCATCAGTGAGGGGGCAGGGGGCTTGACTGAAGCTTTCTTT.

This clone was seen just once. This rearrangement joins TRBV7-6 to TRBJ1-3; D is uncertain. Germline CDR1 reads SGHVS; CDR2 reads FNYEAQ. The CDR3 contains 15 residues. Trimming cost V 2 bases and J 2 bases, with 10 bases left between them. The CDR3 protein is CASSLLSRAGNTIYF. DNA for the CDR3: TGTGCCAGCAGCTTACTATCTCGGGCTGGAAACACCATATATTTT.

The chain recombines TRBV2 with TRBJ1-2; TRBD1 might be the D (5 bases). This CDR3 comprises 15 residues. The V end lost 3 bases, the J end lost 6 bases, and 17 bases lay between the germline ends. CDR1 and CDR2 from the germline V gene are SNHLY and FYNNEI. CDR3 coding DNA: TGTGCCAGCAGTGATGGGTGGTCGAGAGGGGATGGCTACACCTTC. This codes for CASSDGWSRGDGYTF. The variable domain in full, completed from reference TRBV2 and TRBJ1-2, reads EPEVTQTPSHQVTQMGQEVILRCVPISNHLYFYWYRQILGQKVEFLVSFYNNEISEKSEIFDDQFSVERPDGSNFTLKIRSTKLEDSAMYFCASSDGWSRGDGYTFGSGTRLTVV.

A single count supports this clone. The chain couples TRBV7-8 to TRBJ2-2; D may be TRBD1 (5 bases). Germline CDR1 and CDR2: SGHVS and FQNEAQ. Trimming removed 6 bases from V and 2 bases from J, with 10 bases in between. CDR3 size: 14 residues. CDR3 in amino acids: CASRGTGNTGELFF. The CDR3, as DNA: TGTGCCAGCAGGGGCACAGGAAACACCGGGGAGCTGTTTTTT.

This rearrangement joins TRBV27 to TRBJ2-5, with D possibly being TRBD2 (5 bases). The CDR3 extends over 13 amino acids. V shed 6 bases and J shed 5 bases, with 13 bases lying between them. The germline gives CDR1 MNHEY, CDR2 SMNVEV (reference sequence). The chain's CDR3 is CASSRKEDETQYF. CDR3 sequence (DNA): TGTGCCAGCAGCCGCAAGGAGGATGAGACCCAGTACTTC.

V is TRBV11-3 and J is TRBJ2-3; TRBD2 agrees at 8 bases. Germline trimming cut 2 bases from V and 4 bases from J; bases unmatched to any gene: 8. The germline V gene encodes CDR1 SGHNT and CDR2 YENEEA. This CDR3 contains 16 residues. CDR3 residues: CASSLFSGSVSDTQYF. CDR3 nucleotide sequence: TGTGCCAGCAGCTTATTCAGCGGGAGTGTGTCAGATACGCAGTATTTT.

The chain couples TRBV2 to TRBJ1-6, with 7 bases fitting TRBD1. CDR3 length equals 14 residues. V dropped 6 bases and J dropped 9; count of bases not matched to a gene: 8. In germline, CDR1 is SNHLY, CDR2 FYNNEI. The CDR3 sequence is CASSQTGAGSPLHF. The CDR3 DNA is TGTGCCAGCAGCCAAACAGGGGCGGGTTCACCCCTCCACTTT.

The V and J genes are TRBV7-9 and TRBJ2-1, with D possibly being TRBD2 (5 bases). Germline V gives CDR1 SEHNR, CDR2 FQNEAQ (reference sequence). The V end was cut by 5 bases, the J end by 8 bases, with 13 bases between. This CDR3 contains 13 residues. The CDR3 sequence: CASSPDWWDEQFF. The CDR3 nucleotides read TGTGCCAGCAGCCCGGACTGGTGGGATGAGCAGTTCTTC.